The T cell receptor (beta chain) described here comes from a study of Ad26.COV2.S vaccination and SARS-CoV-2 variants. CDR3 size: 15 residues. Germline-derived CDR1 and CDR2 are WSHSY and SAAADI. The J segment lost 2 bases and the V segment lost 6 bases, leaving 5 bases of the junction unmatched. Sequencing used immunoSEQ multiplex PCR; TCRdb keeps in-frame clones, though not all of them. The sample holds some 250,000 clones, roughly 90% seen once. Treatment denoted: 15 to 20 received Ad26.COV2.S at low or high dose, single or two shots; several received placebo; per-sample allocation not given. Collection of the samples took place on day 63 after the first injection of vaccine or placebo.

The sequence was obtained from a person aged 18-60 years who received the Ad26.COV2.S COVID-19 vaccine or a placebo. This sequence joins TRBV10-2 and TRBJ2-1; 9 nucleotides align to TRBD2. The sample consisted of peripheral blood, taken in a trial of Ad26.COV2.S vaccine versus placebo. The CDR3 DNA reads TGCGCCAGCAGGGCCGTAGCGGGGGCCTACAATGAGCAGTTCTTC. The encoded protein is CASRAVAGAYNEQFF.